This T cell receptor (beta chain) was sequenced during a study of early T cells in non-severe SARS-CoV-2 infection (dated by TCRdb to 2020 to 2022). About the full investigation: Because TCR sequencing was done on bulk RNA from unsorted whole blood, the alpha and beta chains could not be paired.

The trim is 2 bases for V and 1 base for J, with a gap of 9 bases between the germline ends. Reading from cysteine to phenylalanine, the CDR3 counts 16 amino acids. The sequence is cut down to CDR3 DNA, 48 bases in frame from base 1. Per the germline V gene, MNHEY is the CDR1 and SVGEGT is the CDR2. A case-control design nested within a healthcare worker cohort in London, UK, was used, with weekly nasopharyngeal swab PCR tests and blood sampling performed. Between 23 and 31 March 2020, the week of the UK lockdown, healthcare workers were enrolled and then followed up weekly for as long as 16 weeks. Overall study results and their limits: VDJdb matching was skewed toward anti-spike CD8 responses, so virus-specific expansions were likely underestimated and private and CD4 specificities were missed.

This clonotype turned up a few times. Its cognate antigen has yet to be identified. Base-call qualities are not available, and no considerably larger clone is one nucleotide away. Libraries were constructed by 5' RACE. Data came from a NextSeq 500. To correct for sequencing error and PCR bias, the TCR library protocol tagged individual cDNA molecules with unique molecular identifiers. Both TCR alpha and beta chains were sequenced, and tight co-correlation was observed between alpha and beta sequence abundances in each sample. The authors' analysis ran thus. Decombinator V4 was used to perform V gene, J gene and CDR3 annotation of TCR sequences. Expanded TCRs were defined as changing significantly between any two time points under a Poisson model with p below 0.0001. TCR abundances were normalised to the total number of TCRs sequenced per sample and expressed as counts per million. TRAV1-2 paired with TRAJ12, TRAJ20 or TRAJ33 defined MAIT TCRs, while TRAV10 paired with TRAJ18 defined iNKT TCRs. A search of VDJdb, accessed on 1 November 2021, was run for TCRs annotated to CMV, EBV and SARS-CoV-2, with TCRs annotated for multiple antigens excluded. In TCRdb, the public reads were trimmed at Q25 with fastp and aligned with MiXCR, with productive beta chains retained. Each entry is one CDR3 protein sequence, shown with its most common DNA and genes. The V and J calls were not made by the authors but by TCRdb's processing. Counted in this sample were over 85,000 distinct CDR3 sequences; about an eighth of them appeared once. Together, the top ten hold about 6% of the sample.

The material sequenced was whole blood. This sequence uses TRBV6-2 or TRBV6-3 and TRBJ2-6, with the D segment identity uncertain. The source is an adult who was a healthcare worker with PCR-confirmed SARS-CoV-2 infection or an uninfected control (not recorded which). The base sequence is TGTGCCAGCAGTTACGAGGAAGGGTCTGGGGCCAACGTCCTGACTTTC. It codes for CASSYEEGSGANVLTF.